This entry concerns a single T cell receptor beta chain. Its antigen is unidentified. This specimen includes other DNA sequences encoding the same CDR3. The table came from immunoSEQ multiplex PCR; TCRdb's copy has only in-frame clones and leaves some out. The sample shows approximately 85,000 clones, roughly nine tenths of them seen only once. This sample is drawn from a study of T cell responses to AZD1222 COVID-19 vaccine. Study-wide context: The study pooled second doses at about 4 or about 12 weeks. General observations from the study: Females outnumbered males among donors, who were mostly white British; clonal diversity was possibly underestimated. No repertoire was sampled before or during the peak T cell response, only after it. Recipients of AZD1222 seropositive at baseline numbered only 6 or 7.

Germline-derived CDR1 and CDR2 are KGHSH and LQKENI. V shed 3 bases and J shed 5 bases, with 7 bases lying between them. The CDR3 sequence is 12 residues long. This sequence was found in an adult in good health. The V gene is TRBV18, the J gene TRBJ1-2, with D maybe TRBD1 (6 bases). Sample: peripheral blood, taken on day 0 of AZD1222 vaccination. The CDR3: CASSPDSYGYTF. The CDR3, as DNA: TGTGCCAGCTCACCGGACAGTTATGGCTACACCTTC.